This TCR beta chain emerged from a study of blood T cell repertoires in COVID-19. Turning to the study itself: Whether acute or convalescent, the COVID-19 samples came from the United States, Italy and Spain.

Germline V gene data show CDR1 as SEHNR and CDR2 as FQNEAQ (reference sequence). The CDR3 is made up of 13 amino acids. With 5 bases removed from V and 7 bases from J, the gap between germline ends came to 12 bases. This clone was seen just once. As processed by the authors: The authors estimated nucleated cell counts from reference gene primer amplification. Method: immunoSEQ multiplex PCR; TCRdb's copy keeps in-frame clones and lacks some. Clone size and the V and J calls come from that table; the DNA yielded D and trimming. The sample includes roughly 230,000 clones, 84% of them seen just once. This clonotype was obtained from a man over 45 with acute or convalescent COVID-19. The sequenced material came from peripheral blood. V is TRBV7-9 and J is TRBJ1-5; D is perhaps TRBD1 (5 bases). CDR3 DNA sequence: TGTGCCAGCAGCCGACAGAACAGGCAGCCCCAGCATTTT. Protein: CASSRQNRQPQHF.